These T cell receptor beta chains were read from a single sample in a study of CD8 T cells in ankylosing spondylitis. One entry per CDR3 protein, called by TCRdb with MiXCR from the 5' RACE reads. The data show 240,000 or so distinct CDR3 sequences, 8% to 9.5% seen once. The sequencing sample was made of blood, either unsorted or a sorted T cell fraction (not recorded which). Source of these receptors: a male donor with ankylosing spondylitis or in good health (not recorded which). The conserved cysteine and the conserved F or W are not part of the CDR3 here. Each record gives: CDR3 protein, V gene, J gene.

CDR3 protein: ASSQAPYNEQF
V gene: TRBV4-3
J gene: TRBJ2-1

CDR3 protein: ASSSAGWAKGNTIY
V gene: TRBV7-9
J gene: TRBJ1-3

CDR3 protein: ASQENLDLIGANVLT
V gene: TRBV5-1
J gene: TRBJ2-6

CDR3 protein: ASSTGQAPNTGELF
V gene: TRBV5-8
J gene: TRBJ2-2

CDR3 protein: ATRTANQPQH
V gene: TRBV15
J gene: TRBJ1-5

CDR3 protein: ASSPPGLALGNEQF
V gene: TRBV7-2
J gene: TRBJ2-1

CDR3 protein: ASSLGGPNYGYT
V gene: TRBV7-2
J gene: TRBJ1-2

CDR3 protein: ASSSSGSYEQY
V gene: TRBV7-3
J gene: TRBJ2-7

CDR3 protein: ATQSGSNSPLH
V gene: TRBV7-9
J gene: TRBJ1-6

CDR3 protein: ASSQGGRYAF
V gene: TRBV3-1
J gene: TRBJ1-1

CDR3 protein: SASPGQGLYNEQF
V gene: TRBV20-1
J gene: TRBJ2-1

CDR3 protein: SASRTLAGGAQY
V gene: TRBV20-1
J gene: TRBJ2-3

CDR3 protein: ASSFLVTNTGELF
V gene: TRBV12-3/TRBV12-4
J gene: TRBJ2-2

CDR3 protein: ASSPSSRGNYEQY
V gene: TRBV18
J gene: TRBJ2-7

CDR3 protein: ASSWGLAGGSYEQY
V gene: TRBV5-5
J gene: TRBJ2-7

CDR3 protein: ASSRYRGTEAF
V gene: TRBV7-2
J gene: TRBJ1-1

CDR3 protein: AWSGQVSGNTIY
V gene: TRBV30
J gene: TRBJ1-3

CDR3 protein: ASSQGGGQTNSPLH
V gene: TRBV4-3
J gene: TRBJ1-6

CDR3 protein: ASRDASGANVLT
V gene: TRBV6-1
J gene: TRBJ2-6

CDR3 protein: ATSDSSGTGEETQY
V gene: TRBV24-1
J gene: TRBJ2-5

CDR3 protein: ASSLQAGTSGNTIY
V gene: TRBV7-9
J gene: TRBJ1-3

CDR3 protein: ASSFGAGKYEQY
V gene: TRBV12-3/TRBV12-4
J gene: TRBJ2-7

CDR3 protein: ASSQQGRETQY
V gene: TRBV4-1
J gene: TRBJ2-5

CDR3 protein: SARDWKGQNTEAF
V gene: TRBV20-1
J gene: TRBJ1-1

CDR3 protein: ASSRDRVNEQF
V gene: TRBV7-2
J gene: TRBJ2-1

CDR3 protein: ASSLGTGDEQY
V gene: TRBV12-3/TRBV12-4
J gene: TRBJ2-7

CDR3 protein: ASSLEGSSGELF
V gene: TRBV5-1
J gene: TRBJ2-2

CDR3 protein: SASPFAGEQY
V gene: TRBV20-1
J gene: TRBJ2-7

CDR3 protein: SASLLRYEQY
V gene: TRBV20-1
J gene: TRBJ2-7

CDR3 protein: ASSFNEHLLRDTQY
V gene: TRBV5-6
J gene: TRBJ2-3

CDR3 protein: ASSRGPLQETQY
V gene: TRBV12-3/TRBV12-4
J gene: TRBJ2-5

CDR3 protein: SARPGLAINEQF
V gene: TRBV20-1
J gene: TRBJ2-1

CDR3 protein: ASSGDSAEYEQY
V gene: TRBV9
J gene: TRBJ2-7

CDR3 protein: SAPLSVQRGEQF
V gene: TRBV20-1
J gene: TRBJ2-1

CDR3 protein: ASSFRGIDTGELF
V gene: TRBV5-1
J gene: TRBJ2-2

CDR3 protein: ASTGGTGSEQY
V gene: TRBV10-2
J gene: TRBJ2-7

CDR3 protein: ASSLAQGFGEQY
V gene: TRBV5-1
J gene: TRBJ2-7

CDR3 protein: ASSGSLLGGELF
V gene: TRBV5-1
J gene: TRBJ2-2

CDR3 protein: ASSHRGGDTQY
V gene: TRBV5-1
J gene: TRBJ2-3

CDR3 protein: ASSQEGPGTVDYGYT
V gene: TRBV4-3
J gene: TRBJ1-2

CDR3 protein: ASSLGDSTDTQY
V gene: TRBV5-1
J gene: TRBJ2-3

CDR3 protein: ASSGSADTQY
V gene: TRBV7-9
J gene: TRBJ2-3

CDR3 protein: ASSPGTLGPEQY
V gene: TRBV5-1
J gene: TRBJ2-7

CDR3 protein: ASSLLGQVGIEQF
V gene: TRBV5-1
J gene: TRBJ2-1

CDR3 protein: ASVGQLDYNEQF
V gene: TRBV12-3/TRBV12-4
J gene: TRBJ2-1

CDR3 protein: ASRTGGYNEQF
V gene: TRBV6-1
J gene: TRBJ2-1

CDR3 protein: ASSPRTGLIGDTEAF
V gene: TRBV5-6
J gene: TRBJ1-1

CDR3 protein: ASSLEPALLAGPNTGELF
V gene: TRBV5-1
J gene: TRBJ2-2

CDR3 protein: ASSYGTRRSYEQY
V gene: TRBV6-2/TRBV6-3
J gene: TRBJ2-7

CDR3 protein: ASSLRQLRGEQY
V gene: TRBV12-3/TRBV12-4
J gene: TRBJ2-7

CDR3 protein: ASSLAGTSGLRDTQY
V gene: TRBV7-2
J gene: TRBJ2-3

CDR3 protein: ASSFWDRDNYGYT
V gene: TRBV7-2
J gene: TRBJ1-2

CDR3 protein: ASSYLRGGLEETQY
V gene: TRBV6-5
J gene: TRBJ2-5

CDR3 protein: ASSTGYEAF
V gene: TRBV3-1
J gene: TRBJ1-1

CDR3 protein: ATSYEAGGFGNTIY
V gene: TRBV15
J gene: TRBJ1-3

CDR3 protein: SATPGGMDTEAF
V gene: TRBV20-1
J gene: TRBJ1-1

CDR3 protein: ASSPSGGRASEQF
V gene: TRBV9
J gene: TRBJ2-1

CDR3 protein: ASIDGRGNEQF
V gene: TRBV19
J gene: TRBJ2-1

CDR3 protein: ASSELSNQPQH
V gene: TRBV6-1
J gene: TRBJ1-5

CDR3 protein: ASSSFIRGTEAF
V gene: TRBV7-2
J gene: TRBJ1-1